The T cell receptor beta chain under discussion was sequenced for a study of tumor-infiltrating lymphocytes in oesophageal squamous cell carcinoma. This clonotype was found many times. Each CDR3 protein gets one entry after TCRdb re-called the PCR reads with MiXCR. Of roughly 23,000 distinct CDR3 sequences in the sample, roughly a third are singletons; the top ten hold approximately 19%. The junction had 10 bases not matched to a gene; V was cut back by 1 base and J by 6 bases. The germline V gene has CDR1 SGHVS and CDR2 FNYEAQ. The CDR3 is 16 amino acids. The V and J genes are TRBV7-6 and TRBJ1-2; 8 bases align to TRBD1. Sequencing used esophageal tumor tissue. The sequence was obtained from a female donor with esophageal squamous cell carcinoma. CDR3 residues: CASSLDGQGALNGYTF. The CDR3 DNA sequence: TGTGCCAGCAGCTTAGATGGTCAGGGGGCGTTGAATGGCTACACCTTC.